Presented here are 7 T cell receptor beta chains from one specimen sequenced in a study of beta chain features in type 1 diabetes. The entirety of the isolated RNA underwent reverse transcription, so expressed TCRB transcripts were sequenced. Measured with immunoSEQ multiplex PCR; TCRdb has only the in-frame clones, and not every one. The sample shows tens of thousands of clones, 30% to 40% of them seen only once. Sequenced: stem cell memory CD4+ T cells from blood. The source of these receptors is a young woman in good health.

This clone was seen a handful of times. The V gene is TRBV10-3, the J gene TRBJ2-2, with a weak D call TRBD1 (5 bases). V was cut by 4 bases and J by 0 bases, with 9 bases left in between. Germline assignment: CDR1 ENHRY and CDR2 SYGVKD. The CDR3 consists of 15 residues. This chain's CDR3 is CAISGGTTNTGELFF. CDR3 DNA: TGTGCCATCAGTGGGGGCACCACGAACACCGGGGAGCTGTTTTTT.

This clone showed up just a few times. This rearrangement joins TRBV5-1 to TRBJ2-1, with 9 bases lining up with TRBD2. CDR1 and CDR2 from the germline V gene are SGHRS and YFSETQ. Losses at the gene ends were 4 bases for V and 6 bases for J; bases not matched to a gene: 8. This CDR3 contains 15 residues. In DNA form, the CDR3 reads TGCGCCAGCAGCCCAGCGGGAGGATCCGGCAATGAGCAGTTCTTC. Residues: CASSPAGGSGNEQFF. Based on the CDR3 plus reference TRBV5-1 and TRBJ2-1, the full variable domain is KAGVTQTPRYLIKTRGQQVTLSCSPISGHRSVSWYQQTPGQGLQFLFEYFSETQRNKGNFPGRFSGRQFSNSRSEMNVSTLELGDSALYLCASSPAGGSGNEQFFGPGTRLTVL.

The chain joins TRBV11-2 to TRBJ2-7; 9 bases are shared with TRBD1. The V segment lost 5 bases and the J segment 5 bases; nucleotides outside the gene matches: 13. The CDR3 runs 16 residues. Germline lookup yields CDR1 SGHAT and CDR2 FQNNGV. CDR3: CASSIQGGQGFDEQYF. The DNA for the CDR3 is TGTGCCAGCAGCATCCAGGGGGGACAGGGCTTCGACGAGCAGTACTTC.

V gene TRBV19 combines with J gene TRBJ1-1, with D possibly matching TRBD1 (5 bases). The CDR3 contains 15 residues. V was cut by 6 bases and J by 4 bases, with 18 bases left in between. Per germline, CDR1 LNHDA and CDR2 SQIVND (reference sequence). This CDR3 is CASRVQWSGGTEAFF. CDR3 nucleotides: TGTGCCAGTAGGGTTCAATGGTCGGGGGGCACTGAAGCTTTCTTT.

V and J are TRBV5-1 and TRBJ1-1, with no clear D. Trimming removed 3 bases at V and 1 base at J, with 13 bases between. CDR1 SGHRS and CDR2 YFSETQ come from the germline V gene. This CDR3 spans 15 amino acids. The CDR3 here is CASSWAPETNTEAFF. The CDR3, as DNA: TGCGCCAGCAGCTGGGCCCCCGAGACGAACACTGAAGCTTTCTTT.

V is TRBV11-1 and J is TRBJ2-3, with 9 bases lining up with TRBD2. Trimming cost V 2 bases and J 6 bases; bases outside gene matches: 6. CDR3 length: 15 residues. Germline-derived CDR1 and CDR2 are SGHAT and FQDESV (reference sequence). The CDR3 nucleotides read TGTGCCAGCAGCTTACTGCGGGGGGGAGCTGATACGCAGTATTTT. Protein product: CASSLLRGGADTQYF.

There are a few counts of this clone. V and J are TRBV4-1 and TRBJ2-5, with TRBD2 identical over 9 bases. Germline CDR1 MGHRA, CDR2 YSYEKL. The CDR3 is 17 residues long. The junction had 9 bases not matched to a gene; V was cut back by 0 bases and J by 4 bases. For the CDR3, the DNA is TGCGCCAGCAGCCAAGATAGGGCTAGCGGGGAGGTAGAGACCCAGTACTTC. Amino acids: CASSQDRASGEVETQYF.